This TCR beta chain was identified during a study of blood T cell repertoires in COVID-19. Study overall: The samples span acute and convalescent COVID-19 from the United States, Italy and Spain.

From germline, CDR1 is MNHNY and CDR2 SVGAGI (reference sequence). The CDR3 is made up of 15 amino acids. V was cut by 2 bases and J by 5 bases, with 15 bases left in between. In the study's own analysis: Amplification from reference gene primers served as the basis for estimated nucleated cell counts. Using immunoSEQ multiplex PCR, the repertoire was profiled, and TCRdb retains in-frame clones only, with some absent. The DNA gave D and trimming, while V, J and clone size come from that table. Here the sample spans roughly 240,000 clones, around nine tenths being singletons. The chain couples TRBV6-6 to TRBJ2-5; D is ambiguous. The sequenced sample was peripheral blood. The receptor's source is a woman aged 55-69 years who had recovered from COVID-19. DNA of the CDR3: TGTGCCAGCAGTTACAGGAGCGCTTCTGGGGAGACCCAGTACTTC. Its translation: CASSYRSASGETQYF.